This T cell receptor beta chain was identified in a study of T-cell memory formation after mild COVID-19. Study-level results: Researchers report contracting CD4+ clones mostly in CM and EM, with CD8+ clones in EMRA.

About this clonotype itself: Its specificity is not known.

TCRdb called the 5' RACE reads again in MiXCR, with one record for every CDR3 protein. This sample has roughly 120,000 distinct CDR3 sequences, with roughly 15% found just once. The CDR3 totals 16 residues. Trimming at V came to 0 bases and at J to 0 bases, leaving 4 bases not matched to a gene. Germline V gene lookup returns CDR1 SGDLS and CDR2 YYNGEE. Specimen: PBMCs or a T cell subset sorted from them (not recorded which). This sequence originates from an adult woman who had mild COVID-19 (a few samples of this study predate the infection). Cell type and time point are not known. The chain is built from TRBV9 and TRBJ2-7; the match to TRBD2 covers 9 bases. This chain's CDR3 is CASSVGGSGSSYEQYF. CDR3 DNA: TGTGCCAGCAGCGTAGGGGGTAGCGGGAGCTCCTACGAGCAGTACTTC. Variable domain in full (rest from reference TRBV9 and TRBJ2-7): DSGVTQTPKHLITATGQRVTLRCSPRSGDLSVYWYQQSLDQGLQFLIQYYNGEERAKGNILERFSAQQFPDLHSELNLSSLELGDSALYFCASSVGGSGSSYEQYFGPGTRLTVT.